This T cell receptor beta chain was observed in a study of molecular identifiers for immune sequencing clone quantification. The CDR3 length is 15 residues. V gave up 4 bases and J gave up 4 bases; unmatched junction bases: 7. In this sample, this clonotype turned up many times. In TCRdb, the PCR reads were re-called with MiXCR into one record per CDR3 protein. The repertoire consists of tens of thousands of distinct CDR3 sequences, with 15% to 20% occurring once and the leading ten covering approximately 1.5%. This rearrangement joins TRBV12-3 or TRBV12-4 to TRBJ2-5; 9 bases line up with TRBD1. The sequence was obtained from a human donor in good health. Some libraries in this study had Jurkat cell RNA spiked in. Sequencing was performed on naive CD8+ T cells from blood, with Jurkat cell RNA spiked in. Subset specified: FACS-sorted CD8+CD4-CCR7+CD45RA+ naive T cells. In DNA, the CDR3 is TGTGCCAGCAGTTCAGGGACAGGGCGAGGAGAGACCCAGTACTTC. It is translated as CASSSGTGRGETQYF.